The rows below give T cell receptor beta chains drawn from one sample of a study of patients and donors after allogeneic stem cell transplantation. TCRdb re-derived calls from the RT-PCR reads in MiXCR, one entry per CDR3 protein. The table shows roughly 880,000 distinct CDR3 sequences, with approximately 18% occurring only once. Sequencing used blood, either unsorted or a sorted T cell fraction (not recorded which). The receptors were sampled from a human donor who was either an allogeneic HSCT recipient or a stem cell or donor lymphocyte infusion donor (not recorded which). It is not recorded whose cells these are; they may come from a transplant donor. The conserved cysteine and the conserved F or W are not part of the CDR3 here.

V gene: TRBV24-1; CDR3 protein: ATSDSRDGVQPQH
V gene: TRBV11-2; CDR3 protein: ASSATTSLSYEQY
V gene: TRBV7-8; CDR3 protein: ASSPRSGDFGNTIY
V gene: TRBV4-1; CDR3 protein: ASSQGGPRTYEQY
V gene: TRBV5-5; CDR3 protein: ASTWEGSSGNTIY
V gene: TRBV29-1; CDR3 protein: SVVYRGGTDTQY
V gene: TRBV3-1; CDR3 protein: ASSQDRPSPLH
V gene: TRBV9; CDR3 protein: ASSPLPDRYANEQF
V gene: TRBV3-1; CDR3 protein: ACRGGLQETQY
V gene: TRBV20-1; CDR3 protein: SAQSFPGGAAYEQY
V gene: TRBV3-1; CDR3 protein: ASSQGIGLLGYT
V gene: TRBV7-2; CDR3 protein: ASSQPGKTKKLF
V gene: TRBV9; CDR3 protein: ASRTGTTNTEAF
V gene: TRBV29-1; CDR3 protein: SVDQENGGYT
V gene: TRBV6-5; CDR3 protein: ASSSPGSGHNEQF
V gene: TRBV3-1; CDR3 protein: ASSQMGGTGNVEAF
V gene: TRBV12-3/TRBV12-4; CDR3 protein: ASRQGMNSPLH
V gene: TRBV4-3; CDR3 protein: ASSQGTRAPGVQY
V gene: TRBV24-1; CDR3 protein: ATGGGGGPTQY
V gene: TRBV9; CDR3 protein: ASSASIGWFGDTQY
V gene: TRBV9; CDR3 protein: ASSVETGIYGYT